This T cell receptor (beta chain) was sequenced during a study of post-analysis software for immune sequencing data. Findings and limits, study-wide: TRBV5-6, TRBV5-1 and TRBV20-1 belonged to a set of roughly five TRBV segments that were more frequent in patients than controls.

This CDR3 comprises 13 residues. Trimming at V came to 8 bases and at J to 5 bases, leaving 3 bases not matched to a gene. Germline V CDR1 and CDR2: MGHDK, SYGVNS. The count of this clonotype is one. The antigen is undetermined. Unique molecular identifiers had been added to the TCR beta cDNA libraries. Between about 0.85 and 11 million T cells gave rise to around 500,000 cDNA molecules. TCRdb reprocessed the PCR reads with MiXCR, giving one entry per CDR3 protein. This table has around 440,000 distinct CDR3 sequences, 40% to 55% appearing once. Specimen: blood. The clonotype comes from a girl aged 10-17 years with multiple sclerosis. The genes are TRBV25-1 and TRBJ2-7, with 13 bases that match TRBD2. Here the CDR3 DNA reads TGTGCCAGCGTACTAGCGGGAGGGAACGAGCAGTACTTC. As protein: CASVLAGGNEQYF.